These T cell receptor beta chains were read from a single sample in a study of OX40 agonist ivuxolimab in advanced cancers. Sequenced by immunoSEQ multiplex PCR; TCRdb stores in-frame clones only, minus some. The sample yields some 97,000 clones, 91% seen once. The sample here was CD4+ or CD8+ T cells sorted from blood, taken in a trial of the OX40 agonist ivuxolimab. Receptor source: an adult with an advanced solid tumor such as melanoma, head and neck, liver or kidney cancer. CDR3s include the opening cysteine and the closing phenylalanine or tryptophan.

cdr3_aa: CASRKGLPAYNEQFF
j_call: TRBJ2-1
v_call: TRBV13

cdr3_aa: CASNVQGGSTNYGYTF
j_call: TRBJ1-2
v_call: TRBV2

cdr3_aa: CASSYPQTAPTDTQYF
j_call: TRBJ2-3
v_call: TRBV28

cdr3_aa: CASSLGRWGDEQFF
j_call: TRBJ2-1
v_call: TRBV5-1

cdr3_aa: CASSQTWANTGELFF
j_call: TRBJ2-2
v_call: TRBV7-6

cdr3_aa: CASSLRTGQAFF
j_call: TRBJ1-1
v_call: TRBV28

cdr3_aa: CASSVDPVNYGYTF
j_call: TRBJ1-2
v_call: TRBV9

cdr3_aa: CAGRGTGNNEQFF
j_call: TRBJ2-1
v_call: TRBV2

cdr3_aa: CASSKDALSNQPQHF
j_call: TRBJ1-5
v_call: TRBV21-1

cdr3_aa: CASSLGQNNEQFF
j_call: TRBJ2-1
v_call: TRBV28

cdr3_aa: CASSFPGTGDGEQYF
j_call: TRBJ2-7
v_call: TRBV5-1

cdr3_aa: CASSYGTTYEQYF
j_call: TRBJ2-7
v_call: TRBV6-5

cdr3_aa: CASSLGVEQYF
j_call: TRBJ2-7
v_call: TRBV11-2

cdr3_aa: CASSSYPDTQYF
j_call: TRBJ2-3
v_call: TRBV7-2

cdr3_aa: CASSPTGVGETQYF
j_call: TRBJ2-5
v_call: TRBV19

cdr3_aa: CASSLGTRYNEQFF
j_call: TRBJ2-1
v_call: TRBV5-6

cdr3_aa: CASSLSSGISFSYEQYF
j_call: TRBJ2-7
v_call: TRBV28

cdr3_aa: CASSSGRNLYGYTF
j_call: TRBJ1-2
v_call: TRBV6-5

cdr3_aa: CASTLDSTYGYTF
j_call: TRBJ1-2
v_call: TRBV19

cdr3_aa: CASSFGQGGDTQYF
j_call: TRBJ2-3
v_call: TRBV7-9

cdr3_aa: CASSKKGTSGIDTQYF
j_call: TRBJ2-3
v_call: TRBV5-1

cdr3_aa: CARSWPGQPFSYEQYF
j_call: TRBJ2-7
v_call: TRBV7-5

cdr3_aa: CASSFSRGPSSYNEQFF
j_call: TRBJ2-1
v_call: TRBV5-1

cdr3_aa: CASSLRGSGRVTQYF
j_call: TRBJ2-5
v_call: TRBV7-4